What follows are 27 T cell receptor beta chains derived from one specimen sequenced in a study of vaccination effects on CD4 cells after COVID-19. Sequencing was preceded by expansion of antigen-specific CD4+ T cells with viral peptide pools in the ViraFEST assay. The culture ran for roughly ten days before CD4+ T cells were isolated. Two doses of either BNT162b2 or mRNA-1273 were given to each participant. No antigen is known for these receptors. The method was immunoSEQ multiplex PCR; TCRdb's version includes in-frame clones alone and lacks a portion of them. The sample shows tens of thousands of clones, around 81% of them seen only once. Sequences were derived from CD4+ T cells from PBMCs cultured with HCoV-229E spike peptides, sampled after COVID-19 vaccination. All receptors derive from a human donor who received a COVID-19 vaccine.

This rearrangement joins TRBV10-1 to TRBJ1-3, with a tentative D call TRBD1 (6 bases). Trimming shortened V by 8 bases and J by 4 bases, and 15 bases separated the two germline ends. Germline assignment: CDR1 WNHNN and CDR2 SYGVQD (reference sequence). The CDR3 consists of 14 residues. CDR3 sequence (DNA): TGCGCCAGCGGAGGGGGACTGATAGGAAACACCATATATTTT. Protein product: CASGGGLIGNTIYF.

The chain has TRBV19 and TRBJ1-2; D is ambiguous. This CDR3 comprises 15 residues. The germline V and J ends were trimmed by 5 bases and 3 bases, with 16 bases remaining between them. Germline assignment: CDR1 LNHDA and CDR2 SQIVND (reference sequence). The CDR3 bases are TGTGCCAGTAGTCGGAGACCTCTCCTCGACTATGGCTACACCTTC. Translated: CASSRRPLLDYGYTF.

The chain carries TRBV2 and TRBJ2-1; 9 nucleotides line up with TRBD2. Germline V gene lookup returns CDR1 SNHLY and CDR2 FYNNEI. The CDR3 spans 15 residues. The junction had 7 bases not matched to a gene; V was cut back by 6 bases and J by 4 bases. This chain's CDR3 is CASRETSGRYNEQFF. The CDR3 region has the DNA TGTGCCAGCAGGGAAACTAGCGGGCGTTACAATGAGCAGTTCTTC. Full variable domain (remainder filled in from reference TRBV2 and TRBJ2-1): EPEVTQTPSHQVTQMGQEVILRCVPISNHLYFYWYRQILGQKVEFLVSFYNNEISEKSEIFDDQFSVERPDGSNFTLKIRSTKLEDSAMYFCASRETSGRYNEQFFGPGTRLTVL.

This rearrangement joins TRBV5-1 to TRBJ1-2, with TRBD1 matching 10 bases. Germline loops: CDR1 SGHRS, CDR2 YFSETQ. This CDR3 comprises 15 residues. The ends lost 4 bases at V and 6 bases at J; junction bases unmatched: 9. The CDR3 spells CASSPGQGFFDGYTF. As DNA, the CDR3 is TGCGCCAGCAGCCCGGGACAGGGGTTTTTTGATGGCTACACCTTC. The full variable domain, completed using reference TRBV5-1 and TRBJ1-2, is KAGVTQTPRYLIKTRGQQVTLSCSPISGHRSVSWYQQTPGQGLQFLFEYFSETQRNKGNFPGRFSGRQFSNSRSEMNVSTLELGDSALYLCASSPGQGFFDGYTFGSGTRLTVV.

The chain carries TRBV6-6 and TRBJ1-6; weak D call: TRBD1 (5 bases). The CDR3 has 13 residues. Trimming cost V 8 bases and J 7 bases, with 12 bases left between them. The germline CDR1 and CDR2 sequences are MNHNY and SVGAGI (reference sequence). CDR3 protein: CASSVQANSPLHF. CDR3 coding DNA: TGTGCCAGCTCTGTACAGGCCAATTCACCCCTCCACTTT.

The rearrangement joins TRBV28 to TRBJ1-4, with TRBD1 matching 9 bases. Germline V gene lookup returns CDR1 MDHEN and CDR2 SYDVKM. The length of the CDR3 is 15 residues. V shed 6 bases, J shed 5 bases, and the junction held 7 bases outside the gene matches. The CDR3 region has the DNA TGTGCCAGCAGCCAACAGGGGGCGAGGAATGAAAAACTGTTTTTT. It is translated as CASSQQGARNEKLFF.

This rearrangement joins TRBV5-4 to TRBJ2-3; D remains unclear. Between the trimmed V and J ends, which lost 3 bases and 2 bases, there was a span of 13 bases. Germline V gene data show CDR1 as SGHNT and CDR2 as YYREEE (reference sequence). The CDR3 contains 15 residues. The CDR3 protein is CASSYVATNTDTQYF. CDR3 nucleotide sequence: TGTGCCAGCAGCTACGTCGCTACGAACACAGATACGCAGTATTTT.

CDR3 sequence: CASSLNRGYSGASSSYNEQFF. The CDR3, as DNA: TGCGCCAGCAGCTTGAACAGGGGTTATAGCGGGGCTTCAAGCTCCTACAATGAGCAGTTCTTC. The genes are TRBV5-1 and TRBJ2-1, with a possible D match to TRBD2 (8 bases). Germline V lookup: CDR1 SGHRS, CDR2 YFSETQ. This CDR3 comprises 21 residues. The ends were cut back, 1 base at V and 0 bases at J, with 26 bases in the middle.

This clone was counted once. The chain joins TRBV24-1 to TRBJ2-1; 10 bases map to TRBD1. Germline CDR1 and CDR2: KGHDR and SFDVKD. V lost 9 bases to trimming and J lost 9 bases; unmatched junction nucleotides: 13. There are 15 residues in the CDR3. CDR3 sequence (DNA): TGTGCCACCGGAGGAGGGGACAGGGGTGATCGTGAGCAGTTCTTC. Its protein product is CATGGGDRGDREQFF.

The chain links TRBV5-1 to TRBJ1-5; tentative D call: TRBD1 (5 bases). Germline CDR1 and CDR2: SGHRS and YFSETQ. This CDR3 region has 14 residues. The ends were cut back, 5 bases at V and 2 bases at J, with 11 bases in the middle. The CDR3 DNA reads as TGCGCCAGCAGTTACGACAGCCGCAATCAGCCCCAGCATTTT. Encoded protein: CASSYDSRNQPQHF.

The J gene is TRBJ2-5, the V gene TRBV3-1 (or the pseudogene TRBV3-2); 16 positions match TRBD2. The CDR3 is 18 amino acids. Germline assignment: CDR1 LGHDT and CDR2 YNNKEL (reference sequence). With 4 bases clipped from V and 4 bases from J, the junction kept 9 bases outside the gene matches. The chain's CDR3 is CASSPGLAGGRVRETQYF. The DNA for the CDR3 is TGTGCCAGCAGCCCGGGACTAGCGGGGGGGCGGGTAAGAGAGACCCAGTACTTC.

The rearrangement uses TRBV6-5 and TRBJ2-1; 7 bases map to TRBD2. Germline V gene data show CDR1 as MNHEY and CDR2 as SVGAGI. This CDR3 contains 15 residues. V lost 6 bases to trimming and J lost 9 bases; unmatched junction nucleotides: 14. CDR3 loop: CASRPGLKGLSEQFF. DNA of the CDR3: TGTGCCAGCAGACCGGGACTAAAAGGGCTCAGTGAGCAGTTCTTC.

The V call is TRBV30, the J call TRBJ1-1, with D maybe TRBD1 (5 bases). This CDR3 is built from 14 residues. Germline values: CDR1 GTSNPN, CDR2 SVGIG (reference sequence). V was clipped by 4 bases and J by 1 base, with 13 bases between them. This CDR3 is CAWTWGTSNTEAFF. The CDR3 DNA reads as TGTGCCTGGACATGGGGCACTTCGAACACTGAAGCTTTCTTT.

The CDR3 bases are TGTGCCAGCACCGATTTGACAGGGAGCGTAGAGACCCAGTACTTC. This translates into CASTDLTGSVETQYF. The chain has TRBV6-5 and TRBJ2-5; 7 bases fit TRBD1. Germline lookup yields CDR1 MNHEY and CDR2 SVGAGI. Trimming cost V 7 bases and J 4 bases; bases outside gene matches: 12. CDR3 length equals 15 residues.

The chain is built from TRBV28 and TRBJ1-2; no clear D gene. CDR3 size: 11 residues. From germline, CDR1 is MDHEN and CDR2 SYDVKM. Trimming removed 11 bases at V and 4 bases at J, with 11 bases between. The CDR3 DNA is TGTGCCTCAGCGACTGTCTATGGCTACACCTTC. Translating it yields CASATVYGYTF.

This clone has a handful of counts. The genes are TRBV18 and TRBJ1-1; 10 nucleotides align to TRBD1. The ends lost 4 bases at V and 0 bases at J; junction bases unmatched: 11. The germline V gene has CDR1 KGHSH and CDR2 LQKENI. This CDR3 contains 18 residues. The CDR3 region has the DNA TGTGCCAGCTCACGATCCGGGACAGGGGTTTCAGTGAACACTGAAGCTTTCTTT. As protein: CASSRSGTGVSVNTEAFF.

The J gene is TRBJ1-4, the V gene TRBV24-1; D ambiguous. Trimming cost V 2 bases and J 4 bases, with 10 bases left between them. This CDR3 has 15 amino acids. CDR1 is KGHDR and CDR2 is SFDVKD in the germline V gene. The CDR3 sequence is CATSDSTGGNEKLFF. CDR3 in DNA: TGTGCCACCAGTGATTCTACGGGAGGTAATGAAAAACTGTTTTTT.

The chain links TRBV7-3 to TRBJ2-2; 10 nucleotides line up with TRBD1. From germline, CDR1 is SGHTA and CDR2 FQGTGA. After removal of 4 bases from V and 6 bases from J, the junction contained 11 bases not matched to a gene. CDR3 length: 17 amino acids. The CDR3 reads CASSSTRGTGVSGELFF. CDR3 nucleotides: TGTGCCAGCAGCTCGACTAGAGGGACAGGGGTGTCCGGGGAGCTGTTTTTT.

The rearrangement joins TRBV2 to TRBJ2-2, with D possibly being TRBD1 (6 bases). Between the trimmed V and J ends, which lost 6 bases and 5 bases, there was a span of 13 bases. Germline V gene sequence: CDR1 SNHLY, CDR2 FYNNEI. CDR3 length equals 14 residues. The CDR3 DNA sequence: TGTGCCAGCAGGGCCCAGGGGCGAACCGGGGAGCTGTTTTTT. Protein sequence: CASRAQGRTGELFF.

The chain couples TRBV5-6 to TRBJ1-1; D is undetermined. The V end was cut by 1 base, the J end by 1 base, with 5 bases between. The germline CDR1 and CDR2 sequences are SGHDT and YYEEEE. This CDR3 contains 13 residues. CDR3 nucleotides: TGTGCCAGCAGCTTGAGAAGGAACACTGAAGCTTTCTTT. Protein sequence: CASSLRRNTEAFF.

This chain connects TRBV5-5 to TRBJ1-3; 7 positions agree with TRBD1. The V segment lost 7 bases and the J segment 0 bases; nucleotides outside the gene matches: 7. Germline CDR1 reads SGHKS; CDR2 reads YYEKEE (reference sequence). The CDR3 totals 15 residues. For the CDR3, the DNA is TGTGCCAGCTCCCTCCACAGGGGCTCTGGAAACACCATATATTTT. It encodes CASSLHRGSGNTIYF.

The CDR3 sequence is CASSSDRSSYNEQFF. CDR3 coding DNA: TGTGCCAGCAGCTCGGACAGGAGCTCCTACAATGAGCAGTTCTTC. The chain joins TRBV6-5 to TRBJ2-1; 7 bases agree with TRBD1. The CDR3 consists of 15 residues. Germline V lookup: CDR1 MNHEY, CDR2 SVGAGI. J gave up 0 bases and V 6 bases, and 5 bases lay outside the gene matches.

V usage is TRBV5-4 and J usage is TRBJ1-1; 9 nucleotides match TRBD1. Trimming removed 2 bases from V and 2 bases from J; junction bases left unmatched: 4. The germline CDR1 and CDR2 sequences are SGHNT and YYREEE (reference sequence). The CDR3 is 15 amino acids. CDR3 sequence reads: CASSLGQGHNTEAFF. For the CDR3, the DNA is TGTGCCAGCAGCTTAGGACAGGGGCATAACACTGAAGCTTTCTTT.

The V call is TRBV3-1 (or the pseudogene TRBV3-2), the J call TRBJ1-4; TRBD1 might be the D (6 bases). The CDR3 length is 13 residues. Trimming took off 4 bases at V and 8 bases at J, with 11 bases between the two ends. Germline CDR1 reads LGHDT; CDR2 reads YNNKEL (reference sequence). The CDR3 DNA follows: TGTGCCAGCAGCCCCCGAAGGGGGGAAAAACTGTTTTTT. Amino acids: CASSPRRGEKLFF.

This clone appeared a few times. Other DNA sequences in the same sample also yield this CDR3. The chain's CDR3 is CASSQDYNEQFF. The CDR3 DNA is TGTGCCAGCAGCCAAGATTATAATGAGCAGTTCTTC. This rearrangement joins TRBV3-1 (or the pseudogene TRBV3-2) to TRBJ2-1, with D hard to call. The CDR3 length is 12 residues. Trimming shortened V by 0 bases and J by 7 bases, and 4 bases separated the two germline ends. Germline V gene data show CDR1 as LGHDT and CDR2 as YNNKEL (reference sequence).

The rearrangement links TRBV5-1 to TRBJ1-1; a weak D match, TRBD1 (6 bases). The germline CDR1 and CDR2 sequences are SGHRS and YFSETQ. CDR3 length: 16 amino acids. With 0 bases removed from V and 0 bases from J, the gap between germline ends came to 12 bases. Written as DNA, the CDR3 is TGCGCCAGCAGCTTGGGGGGGGGCGGGATGAACACTGAAGCTTTCTTT. Residues: CASSLGGGGMNTEAFF. Supplemented by reference TRBV5-1 and TRBJ1-1, the full variable domain reads KAGVTQTPRYLIKTRGQQVTLSCSPISGHRSVSWYQQTPGQGLQFLFEYFSETQRNKGNFPGRFSGRQFSNSRSEMNVSTLELGDSALYLCASSLGGGGMNTEAFFGQGTRLTVV.

V and J are TRBV6-5 and TRBJ2-3; possibly TRBD2 for D (6 bases). This CDR3 has 15 amino acids. From germline, CDR1 is MNHEY and CDR2 SVGAGI. Trimming cost V 6 bases and J 4 bases, with 17 bases left between them. Here the CDR3 reads CASRSGLPDSDTQYF. CDR3 DNA: TGTGCCAGCAGAAGCGGGTTGCCCGATTCAGATACGCAGTATTTT.